This TCR beta chain derives from a study of neurological immune-mediated disorders. Study observations and caveats: No CDR3 amino acid sequences recurred among expanded clones across subjects, suggesting private repertoires in all groups.

This clonotype was picked up many times. Its antigen remains unknown. One entry per CDR3 protein, called by TCRdb with MiXCR from the 5' RACE reads. The table has some 38,000 distinct CDR3 sequences, 13% to 15% seen once; the top ten hold 25% to 30%. Per germline, CDR1 SGHKS and CDR2 YYEKEE (reference sequence). CDR3 length: 16 amino acids. J was trimmed by 2 bases and V by 4 bases; bases with no gene match: 6. Sequenced: PBMCs. The chain combines TRBV5-5 with TRBJ2-1; 10 bases align to TRBD1. This TCR came from a woman in her 50s with HTLV-1-associated myelopathy (HAM/TSP). The DNA for the CDR3 is TGTGCCAGCAGCATTGGACAGGGGGGCCCCTACAATGAGCAGTTCTTC. This encodes CASSIGQGGPYNEQFF.